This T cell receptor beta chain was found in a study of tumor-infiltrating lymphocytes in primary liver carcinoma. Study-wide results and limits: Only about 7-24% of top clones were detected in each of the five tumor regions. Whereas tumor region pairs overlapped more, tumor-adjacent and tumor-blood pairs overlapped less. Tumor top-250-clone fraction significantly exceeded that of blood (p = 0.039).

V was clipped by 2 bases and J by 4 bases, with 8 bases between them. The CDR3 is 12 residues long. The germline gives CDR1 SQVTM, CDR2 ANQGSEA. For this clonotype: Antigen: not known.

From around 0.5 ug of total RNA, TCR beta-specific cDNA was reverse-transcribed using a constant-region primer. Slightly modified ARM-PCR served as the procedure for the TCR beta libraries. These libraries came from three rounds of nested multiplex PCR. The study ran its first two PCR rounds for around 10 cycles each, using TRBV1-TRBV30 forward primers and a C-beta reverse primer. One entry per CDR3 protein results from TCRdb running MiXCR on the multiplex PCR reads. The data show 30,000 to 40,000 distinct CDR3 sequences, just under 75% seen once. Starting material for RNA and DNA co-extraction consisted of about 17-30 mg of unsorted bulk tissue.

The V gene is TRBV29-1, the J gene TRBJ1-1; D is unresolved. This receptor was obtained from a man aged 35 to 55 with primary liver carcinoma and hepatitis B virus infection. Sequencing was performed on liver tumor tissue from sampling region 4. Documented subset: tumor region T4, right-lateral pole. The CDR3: CSVESGVTEAFF. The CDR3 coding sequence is TGCAGCGTTGAATCCGGGGTCACTGAAGCTTTCTTT. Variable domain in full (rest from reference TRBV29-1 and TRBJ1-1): SAVISQKPSRDICQRGTSLTIQCQVDSQVTMMFWYRQQPGQSLTLIATANQGSEATYESGFVIDKFPISRPNLTFSTLTVSNMSPEDSSIYLCSVESGVTEAFFGQGTRLTVV.